Described below is a single T cell receptor (beta chain) sequence and its context. The antigen it recognizes is unknown. Nothing much larger sits one base from this clone, and base qualities are not available. CDR1 MDHEN and CDR2 SYDVKM were looked up in the germline V gene. Trimming accounts for 6 bases at V and 2 bases at J, while the number of junction bases matched to no gene is 6. Reading from cysteine to phenylalanine, the CDR3 counts 14 amino acids. Kept here is only the CDR3 DNA, which spans 42 bases and is read in frame from base 1. The source of the sample is a study of blood T cell repertoires in COVID-19 (TCRdb year 2020). A note on the overall study: Collaborator samples came from the United States, Italy and Spain and covered acute and convalescent phases of COVID-19. The prospective study material was composed of cDNA or gDNA derived from T cells, B-cell-depleted T cells, or PBMCs. Deeply sampled blood TCRbeta repertoires from subjects exposed to, actively infected with, or recovered from COVID-19 were included in the dataset. The repertoires were released in a freely available public database meant as a resource for research on the immune response to SARS-CoV-2. The samples were drawn from the first 160 participants of the ongoing ImmuneRACE study and from 950 to 1,500 subjects provided by 6 global collaborators. A de-identified subject ID, COVID-19 status, age in years and sex were almost always included in the sample metadata. Where HLA class I and class II types were available, the types were taken from metadata supplied by the sample provider, not from assay-based typing.

TCRbeta CDR3 regions were amplified from genomic DNA using the immunoSEQ Assay, a bias-controlled multiplex PCR. From the authors' description of their analysis: Nucleated cell counts per sample were estimated from amplification of reference gene primers within the assay. To quantify the absolute abundance of each unique TCRbeta CDR3 rearrangement, sequence reads were collapsed and filtered. For each sample, productive Simpson clonality was calculated as the square root of Simpson's diversity index over productive rearrangements. Not all clones reach the TCRdb copy of this immuneACCESS table, which keeps in-frame sequences only. Checked studies attribute under half of the gap to unresolved V genes and leave the rest unexplained. The DNA was the basis for D and trimming; V, J and clone size are from that table. The sample table shows approximately 230,000 clones, and 85% to 90% are seen once. The top ten clones comprise 1.3% to 1.5% of the sample.

Collaborating institutions collected whole blood in K2EDTA tubes following their own protocols. For TCRbeta analysis, collaborator samples were shipped as frozen whole blood, as isolated PBMCs, or as DNA extracted from either sample type. What the authors observed across the whole study: The amount of clinical and demographic metadata varied by source and participant and was provided uncurated.

The sequence links TRBV28 to TRBJ1-1; 7 bases in between match TRBD1. The TCR was taken from a man older than 75 with acute or convalescent COVID-19. Specimen: peripheral blood. The DNA sequence is given as TGTGCCAGCAGGTCCGGGACAGCAAACACTGAAGCTTTCTTT. Its protein is CASRSGTANTEAFF.